The clone carrying this T cell receptor (beta chain) was picked up many times. The antigen is unknown. Indicated time point: sample taken at primary tumor resection. Sequencing was performed on whole RNA extracted from tumor and nontumor lung tissue, or from frozen PBMC, and the material was left unsorted. Trimming removed 0 bases from V and 2 bases from J, with 11 bases in between. CDR1 MNHEY and CDR2 SVGAGI come from the germline V gene. The CDR3 spans 15 residues. Via MiXCR, TCRdb re-called the 5' RACE reads, giving one row per CDR3 protein. The sample comprises about 9,200 distinct CDR3 sequences, around 8.4% of which are singletons, and under 25% rests with the top ten. The data are from a study of spatial heterogeneity in lung cancer. About the research overall: Tumor-region counts of TCR transcripts tracked strongly with a T cell module score from matched bulk RNA-seq.

The study's findings and limits: The study found that expanded intratumoral alpha and beta TCR counts tracked tumor mutation counts. Around 7% of tumor T cells for alpha chains and 12% to 15% for beta chains were estimated to be covered.

The sequencing used lung tumor tissue, collected at surgery. The sequence was collected from a male donor with early-stage non-small cell lung cancer. The V gene is TRBV6-5, the J gene TRBJ2-7, with D perhaps TRBD1 (6 bases). This chain's CDR3 is CASSYSQGLAYEQYF. CDR3 DNA sequence: TGTGCCAGCAGTTACTCACAGGGTTTAGCCTACGAGCAGTACTTC.